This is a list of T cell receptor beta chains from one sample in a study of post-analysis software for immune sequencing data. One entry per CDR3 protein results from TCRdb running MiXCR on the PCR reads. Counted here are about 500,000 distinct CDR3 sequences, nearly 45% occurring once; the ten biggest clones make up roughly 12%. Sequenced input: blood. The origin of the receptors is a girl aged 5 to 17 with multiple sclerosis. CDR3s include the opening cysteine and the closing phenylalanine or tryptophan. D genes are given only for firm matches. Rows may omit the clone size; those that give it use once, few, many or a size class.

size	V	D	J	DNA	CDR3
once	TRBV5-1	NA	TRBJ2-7	TGCGCCAGCAGCCCGGGACCCGGAGAGATGGAGCAGTACTTC	CASSPGPGEMEQYF
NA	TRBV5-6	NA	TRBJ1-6	TGTGCCAGCAGCTTGGTCACCAGCCTGTCGGATAATTCACCCCTCCACTTT	CASSLVTSLSDNSPLHF
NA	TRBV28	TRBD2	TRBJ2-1	TGTGCCAGCAGTTTATTCCTCGGGCGGGGGGCCTACAATGAGCAGTTCTTC	CASSLFLGRGAYNEQFF
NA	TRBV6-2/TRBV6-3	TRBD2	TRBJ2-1	TGTGCCAGCAGTCCGTGGACTAGCGGGAGTGGAGAGCAGTTCTTC	CASSPWTSGSGEQFF
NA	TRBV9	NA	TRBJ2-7	TGTGCCAGCAGCGTAGAGGGGGGAGGGGGAATCAGCGAGCAGTACTTC	CASSVEGGGGISEQYF
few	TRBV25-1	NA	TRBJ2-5	TGTGCCAGCAGTGAATATAAAGATTTAGGGGAGACCCAGTACTTC	CASSEYKDLGETQYF
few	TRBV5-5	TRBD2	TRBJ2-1	TGTGCCAGCAGCTTGCTAGCGGACCTATACAATGAGCAGTTCTTC	CASSLLADLYNEQFF
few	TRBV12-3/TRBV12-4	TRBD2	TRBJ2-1	TGTGCCAGCACCATAACTAGCGGGGGGTACAATGAGCAGTTCTTC	CASTITSGGYNEQFF
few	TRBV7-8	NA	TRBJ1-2	TGTGCCAGCAGCGTGATTAGCCCGGGATATGGCTACACCTTC	CASSVISPGYGYTF
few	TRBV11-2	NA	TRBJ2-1	TGTGCCAGCAGCTTTTTAAAGCGTGAGCAGTTCTTC	CASSFLKREQFF
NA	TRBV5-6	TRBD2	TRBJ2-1	TGTGCCAGCAGCCCCCCGGGACTAGCGGGGAACAATGAGCAGTTCTTC	CASSPPGLAGNNEQFF
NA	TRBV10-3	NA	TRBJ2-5	TGTGCCACTTGGGACGGCTCCCAAGAGACCCAGTACTTC	CATWDGSQETQYF
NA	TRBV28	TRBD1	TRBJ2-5	TGTGCCAGCAGAAACTCCGGGACAGGGACCAATGAGCAGTACTTC	CASRNSGTGTNEQYF
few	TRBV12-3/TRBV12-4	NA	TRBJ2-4	TGTGCCAGCAGTATCGACGGGACGCTGTTAGCCAAAAACATTCAGTACTTC	CASSIDGTLLAKNIQYF
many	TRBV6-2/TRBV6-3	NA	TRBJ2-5	TGTGCCAGCACCGGACCACGAGACCAAGAGACCCAGTACTTC	CASTGPRDQETQYF
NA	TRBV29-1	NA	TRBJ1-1	TGCAGCGTTGCCGGCAGGTTGAACACTGAAGCTTTCTTT	CSVAGRLNTEAFF
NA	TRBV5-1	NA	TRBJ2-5	TGCGCCAGCAGCTTGCGGGGGCCTAGCCAAGAGACCCAGTACTTC	CASSLRGPSQETQYF
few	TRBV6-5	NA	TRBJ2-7	TGTGCCAGCAGTTACAGGCTAGACTACGAGCAGTACTTC	CASSYRLDYEQYF
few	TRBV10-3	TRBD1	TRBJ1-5	TGTGCCATCAGTGAGTCCGCGACAGGGGGCGGACAGCCCCAGCATTTT	CAISESATGGGQPQHF
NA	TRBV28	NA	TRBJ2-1	TGTGCCAGCAGGCCTTCGACTGAAAATGAGCAGTTCTTC	CASRPSTENEQFF
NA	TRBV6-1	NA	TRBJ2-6	TGTGCCAGCAGTGGCTGGCAGTCCTCTGGGGCCAACGTCCTGACTTTC	CASSGWQSSGANVLTF
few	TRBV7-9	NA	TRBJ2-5	TGTGCCAGCAGCTTAGCGGGGACCGCAGAGACCCAGTACTTC	CASSLAGTAETQYF
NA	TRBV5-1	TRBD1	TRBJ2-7	TGCGCCAGCAGCTTGATGATGCAGGGGGCGGACGAGCAGTACTTC	CASSLMMQGADEQYF
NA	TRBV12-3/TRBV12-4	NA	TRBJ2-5	TGTGCCAGCCGGGGTTATCCCCAAGAGACCCAGTACTTC	CASRGYPQETQYF
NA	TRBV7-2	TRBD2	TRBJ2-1	TGTGCCAGCAGCTTAGATTGGGCTAGCGGGAGGGCCTGGCAGTTCTTC	CASSLDWASGRAWQFF